In this sample, the clone carrying this T cell receptor beta chain turned up many times. Its antigen is currently unknown. The data originate from a study of CD8 T cells in ankylosing spondylitis. Findings of the study overall: Significant enrichment of disease-linked clones was reported in matched ankylosing spondylitis synovial fluid. A number of the motif variants had already been described in reactive arthritis synovial fluid and blood.

Germline-derived CDR1 and CDR2 are SGHAT and FQNNGV. After removal of 0 bases from V and 5 bases from J, the junction contained 8 bases not matched to a gene. CDR3 length: 16 amino acids. From the 5' RACE reads, TCRdb called clonotypes with MiXCR, one entry per CDR3 protein. The sample has 200,000 to 250,000 distinct CDR3 sequences; about 10% are singletons. This sequence joins TRBV11-2 and TRBJ2-5, with 8 bases lining up with TRBD2. The sequencing sample was made of blood, either unsorted or a sorted T cell fraction (not recorded which). This TCR came from a male donor with ankylosing spondylitis or in good health (not recorded which). The CDR3 nucleotides are TGTGCCAGCAGCTTAGACTTCGGGGGGGCATGGGAGACCCAGTACTTC. Protein: CASSLDFGGAWETQYF.